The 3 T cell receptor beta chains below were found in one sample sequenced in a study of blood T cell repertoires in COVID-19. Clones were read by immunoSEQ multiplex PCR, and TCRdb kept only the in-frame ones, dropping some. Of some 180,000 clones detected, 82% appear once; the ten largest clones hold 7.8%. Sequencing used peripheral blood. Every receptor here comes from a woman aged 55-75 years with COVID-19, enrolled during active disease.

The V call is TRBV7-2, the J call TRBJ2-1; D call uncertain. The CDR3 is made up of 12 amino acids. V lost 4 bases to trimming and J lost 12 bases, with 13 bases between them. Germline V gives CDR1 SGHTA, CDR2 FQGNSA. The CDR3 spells CASSYERLRQFF. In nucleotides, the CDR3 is TGTGCCAGCAGCTACGAGAGGTTACGGCAGTTCTTC.

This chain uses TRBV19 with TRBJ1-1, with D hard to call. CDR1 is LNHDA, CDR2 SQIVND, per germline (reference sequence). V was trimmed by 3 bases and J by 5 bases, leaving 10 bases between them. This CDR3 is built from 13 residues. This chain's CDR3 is CASSIERDTEAFF. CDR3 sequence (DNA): TGTGCCAGTAGTATCGAGCGGGATACTGAAGCTTTCTTT.

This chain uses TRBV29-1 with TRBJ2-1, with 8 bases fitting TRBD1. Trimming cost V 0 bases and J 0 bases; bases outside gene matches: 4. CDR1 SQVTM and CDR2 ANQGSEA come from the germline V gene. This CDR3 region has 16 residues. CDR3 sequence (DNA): TGCAGCGTTGAAGATCAAACAGGGGGCTCCTACAATGAGCAGTTCTTC. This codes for CSVEDQTGGSYNEQFF.